Shown below are 28 T cell receptor beta chains from a single sample sequenced in a study of CD8+CD57+ T cells in acquired aplastic anemia (dated by TCRdb to 2016 to 2018). Patients chosen for sequencing had shown expansion of CD8+CD57+ cells by flow cytometry. TCRdb names Illumina HiSeq 2000 as the instrument used. Genomic DNA was used as template for profiling of TCR beta VDJ combinations and CDR3 sequences. TCRdb cleaned the public reads at Q25 with fastp, built clones with MiXCR and kept in-frame beta chains. Every distinct CDR3 protein forms one entry, paired with its most common genes and DNA. For this sample the table gives under 200,000 distinct CDR3 sequences, of which 45% to 50% were detected only once. The ten top clones hold more than 30% of the sample. Sequenced input: sorted CD4+, CD8+, or CD8+CD57+ T cells (not recorded which) from PBMCs. These receptors all stem from a human donor with aplastic anemia.

This clonotype was counted a few times. V is TRBV10-2 and J is TRBJ2-5; 8 nucleotides align to TRBD2. The CDR3 spans 15 residues. J lost 5 bases, V lost 2 bases, and 7 bases had no gene match. Germline CDR1 is WSHSY and CDR2 is SAAADI. The CDR3 protein is CASSENSGRRETQYF. In DNA form, the CDR3 reads TGCGCCAGCAGTGAGAACAGCGGGAGACGGGAGACCCAGTACTTC.

The chain combines TRBV10-1 with TRBJ2-7; TRBD1 matches at 9 bases. This CDR3 region has 14 residues. Germline CDR1 and CDR2: WNHNN and SYGVQD (reference sequence). The trim removed 5 bases at V and 5 bases at J, leaving 7 bases unmatched. DNA for the CDR3: TGCGCCAGCAGTAATACCCGGGACAGGGACGAGCAGTACTTC. This encodes CASSNTRDRDEQYF.

The sample holds many counts of this clonotype. V gene TRBV28 combines with J gene TRBJ2-7; 9 positions match TRBD1. The CDR3 totals 13 residues. V lost 5 bases to trimming and J lost 3 bases; unmatched junction nucleotides: 2. The germline gives CDR1 MDHEN, CDR2 SYDVKM. The CDR3 sequence: CASSVTGGYEQYF. CDR3 nucleotides: TGTGCCAGCAGTGTGACAGGGGGCTACGAGCAGTACTTC. The full variable domain, its missing parts supplied by reference TRBV28 and TRBJ2-7, is DVKVTQSSRYLVKRTGEKVFLECVQDMDHENMFWYRQDPGLGLRLIYFSYDVKMKEKGDIPEGYSVSREKKERFSLILESASTNQTSMYLCASSVTGGYEQYFGPGTRLTVT.

The chain recombines TRBV6-1 with TRBJ2-2; D perhaps matches TRBD2 (7 bases). The CDR3 is 18 residues long. With 6 bases removed from V and 3 bases from J, the gap between germline ends came to 23 bases. Germline CDR1 reads MNHNS; CDR2 reads SASEGT. The CDR3 loop reads CASSHGGRELGDTGELFF. The CDR3 DNA is TGTGCCAGCAGCCACGGGGGGCGGGAGCTTGGGGACACCGGGGAGCTGTTTTTT.

This clonotype has a count of ten or more. The chain joins TRBV11-3 to TRBJ2-7, with D possibly matching TRBD1 (5 bases). CDR3 length: 13 amino acids. V was clipped by 5 bases and J by 7 bases, with 15 bases between them. Looked up from germline, CDR1 is SGHNT and CDR2 is YENEEA. CDR3 protein: CASSQGQGWEQYF. The CDR3 bases are TGTGCCAGCAGCCAAGGCCAGGGTTGGGAGCAGTACTTC. Full variable domain (missing parts from reference TRBV11-3 and TRBJ2-7): EAGVVQSPRYKIIEKKQPVAFWCNPISGHNTLYWYLQNLGQGPELLIRYENEEAVDDSQLPKDRFSAERLKGVDSTLKIQPAELGDSAVYLCASSQGQGWEQYFGPGTRLTVT.

Notes on this clonotype: A read error may account for a junction end that differs from germline. The chain couples TRBV7-2 to TRBJ2-1; 8 bases map to TRBD2. The germline V gene encodes CDR1 SGHTA and CDR2 FQGNSA. The CDR3 runs to 15 residues. The CDR3 region is CAGSLSAGGEYEQFF. CDR3 bases: TGTGCCGGCAGCTTAAGTGCGGGAGGAGAATATGAGCAGTTCTTC.

This clonotype showed up many times. The V call is TRBV4-1, the J call TRBJ1-1, with unresolved D. This CDR3 is built from 13 residues. CDR1 is MGHRA, CDR2 YSYEKL, per germline. The V end was cut by 0 bases, the J end by 5 bases, with 7 bases between. CDR3 loop: CASSQDAETEAFF. For the CDR3, the DNA is TGCGCCAGCAGCCAAGACGCGGAGACTGAAGCTTTCTTT.

A few counts support this clonotype. The V call is TRBV29-1, the J call TRBJ2-7, with 7 bases that match TRBD1. Germline CDR1 and CDR2: SQVTM and ANQGSEA. With V trimmed by 0 bases and J by 2 bases, 16 bases remained unmatched. CDR3 length equals 18 residues. CDR3 coding DNA: TGCAGCGTTGAAGATGGGGACAGTCAAGAGAGAGAACCCTACGAGCAGTACTTC. This codes for CSVEDGDSQEREPYEQYF.

This clonotype has only a few counts. CDR3 sequence: CASSQGNDEQFF. CDR3 DNA: TGCGCCAGCAGTCAGGGTAACGATGAGCAGTTCTTC. This sequence joins TRBV5-1 and TRBJ2-1, with D tentatively TRBD1 (5 bases). CDR3 length: 12 residues. The germline CDR1 and CDR2 sequences are SGHRS and YFSETQ. The V gene lost 5 bases and the J gene lost 8 bases, with 11 bases spanning the gap.

This clonotype was seen ten or more times. This rearrangement joins TRBV20-1 to TRBJ2-1; 8 nucleotides align to TRBD1. The CDR3 spans 14 residues. The germline V gene has CDR1 DFQATT and CDR2 SNEGSKA (reference sequence). V was clipped by 5 bases and J by 3 bases; unmatched bases: 6. CDR3 sequence reads: CSAPDRVNYNEQFF. The CDR3 DNA sequence: TGCAGTGCTCCGGACAGGGTAAACTACAATGAGCAGTTCTTC.

This clonotype was detected only a few times. This chain uses TRBV5-4 with TRBJ2-7; D is unresolved. This CDR3 is built from 12 residues. V lost 2 bases and J lost 1, with 4 bases in between. CDR1 and CDR2 from the germline V gene are SGHNT and YYREEE (reference sequence). This CDR3 reads CASSFRSYEQYF. The CDR3, as DNA: TGTGCCAGCAGCTTCAGGTCCTACGAGCAGTACTTC.

A word on this clonotype: It may be a read error: a sequence one base away is much more abundant. The chain has TRBV5-4 and TRBJ2-7; D is unresolved. Trimming took off 4 bases at V and 7 bases at J, with 15 bases between the two ends. CDR3 length equals 13 residues. Germline CDR1 SGHNT, CDR2 YYREEE (reference sequence). The CDR3 loop is CASSNRGRSEQYF. Written as DNA, the CDR3 is TGTGCCAGCAGCAATAGAGGACGGTCGGAGCAGTACTTC.

The chain recombines TRBV9 with TRBJ1-2; D unclear. Trimming shortened V by 0 bases and J by 3 bases, and 12 bases separated the two germline ends. The CDR3 has 15 residues. Germline loops: CDR1 SGDLS, CDR2 YYNGEE. CDR3: CASSVGGGQDYGYTF. The CDR3, as DNA: TGTGCCAGCAGCGTAGGGGGAGGGCAGGACTATGGCTACACCTTC.

A note on this clonotype: This may be a read error: a much more frequent sequence differs by one nucleotide. The chain has TRBV7-9 and TRBJ1-2; TRBD1 might be the D (5 bases). This CDR3 region has 13 residues. Germline V CDR1 and CDR2: SEHNR, FQNEAQ (reference sequence). CDR3 amino acids: CASSLVSGYGYAF. Written as DNA, the CDR3 is TGTGCCAGCAGCTTGGTTTCAGGGTATGGCTACGCCTTC.

J is TRBJ2-7 and V is TRBV20-1; tentatively, D is TRBD2 (6 bases). V was pared by 4 bases and J by 2 bases, with 15 bases between. Per germline, CDR1 DFQATT and CDR2 SNEGSKA (reference sequence). This CDR3 is 14 amino acids long. This CDR3 is CSANEGTGPYEQYF. CDR3 coding DNA: TGCAGTGCTAACGAGGGGACTGGGCCCTACGAGCAGTACTTC.

This clonotype was seen at least ten times. V is TRBV9 and J is TRBJ2-1; D is uncertain. The CDR3 loop spans 15 amino acids. Germline V gene sequence: CDR1 SGDLS, CDR2 YYNGEE. The ends were cut back, 0 bases at V and 4 bases at J, with 11 bases in the middle. CDR3 nucleotides: TGTGCCAGCAGCGTAGAAGGTGGCAGATACAATGAGCAGTTCTTC. Protein product: CASSVEGGRYNEQFF. The full variable domain, in which reference TRBV9 and TRBJ2-1 provide the parts outside the CDR3, is DSGVTQTPKHLITATGQRVTLRCSPRSGDLSVYWYQQSLDQGLQFLIQYYNGEERAKGNILERFSAQQFPDLHSELNLSSLELGDSALYFCASSVEGGRYNEQFFGPGTRLTVL.

This clonotype was detected ten times or more. This chain joins TRBV20-1 and TRBJ2-3; D is possibly TRBD1 or TRBD2 (5 bases each). V dropped 6 bases and J dropped 0 bases, with 22 bases sitting between them. The germline V gene has CDR1 DFQATT and CDR2 SNEGSKA (reference sequence). The CDR3 totals 17 residues. CDR3 in DNA: TGCAGTGCCACTCCCGGGACGACTTCTTCTAGCACAGATACGCAGTATTTT. Translating gives CSATPGTTSSSTDTQYF.

The table lists this clonotype with many counts. The CDR3 is CASSAGVGTYEQYF. The DNA of the CDR3 is TGTGCCAGCAGCGCAGGGGTCGGAACCTACGAGCAGTACTTC. The chain couples TRBV9 to TRBJ2-7; a weak D match, TRBD1 (6 bases). Trimming cost V 3 bases and J 2 bases, with 12 bases left between them. The germline V gene has CDR1 SGDLS and CDR2 YYNGEE. This CDR3 has 14 residues.

This clonotype was observed at least ten times. The chain joins TRBV10-3 to TRBJ1-1, with D uncertain. Trimming left V 2 bases short and J 2 bases short, with 0 bases between. Germline CDR1 is ENHRY and CDR2 is SYGVKD. The length of the CDR3 is 11 residues. The CDR3 nucleotides read TGTGCCATCAGTGAGAACACTGAAGCTTTCTTT. It is translated as CAISENTEAFF.

The chain carries TRBV25-1 and TRBJ2-1; D is possibly TRBD2 (5 bases). The end of the DNA fits TRBJ2-5 better, so the J call may be wrong. Germline V gene sequence: CDR1 MGHDK, CDR2 SYGVNS. The CDR3 runs 14 residues. For the CDR3, the DNA is TGTGCCAGCAGTGAATGGGGTAGCGTTGAGACCCAGTACTTC. This encodes CASSEWGSVETQYF.

Ten or more counts support this clonotype. The chain couples TRBV19 to TRBJ1-2; the D is unclear. This CDR3 contains 12 residues. The germline V gene has CDR1 LNHDA and CDR2 SQIVND (reference sequence). V shed 2 bases and J shed 6 bases, with 7 bases lying between them. The CDR3 here is CASSISGNGYTF. CDR3 DNA: TGTGCCAGTAGTATATCCGGGAATGGCTACACCTTC.

The chain has TRBV27 and TRBJ2-1; tentative D call: TRBD2 (5 bases). Germline V gene data show CDR1 as MNHEY and CDR2 as SMNVEV (reference sequence). The CDR3 is made up of 13 amino acids. V lost 7 bases and J 10 bases, leaving 17 bases between the germline ends. The chain's CDR3 is CASTGEGRNEQFF. DNA of the CDR3: TGTGCCAGCACCGGAGAGGGCCGAAACGAGCAGTTCTTC.

This clonotype was found a few times. J is TRBJ2-7 and V is TRBV30; possibly TRBD2 for D (5 bases). Germline CDR1 and CDR2: GTSNPN and SVGIG (reference sequence). CDR3 length: 15 residues. V was trimmed by 0 bases and J by 3 bases, leaving 15 bases between them. The CDR3 reads CAWSVEDGHFYEQYF. The CDR3 DNA reads TGTGCCTGGAGTGTGGAGGACGGGCATTTCTACGAGCAGTACTTC.

V and J are TRBV10-3 and TRBJ2-5, with 7 bases fitting TRBD2. The CDR3 length is 14 residues. With V trimmed by 6 bases and J by 5 bases, 9 bases remained unmatched. Germline values: CDR1 ENHRY, CDR2 SYGVKD. This CDR3 reads CAIRGGTLGETQYF. CDR3 nucleotides: TGTGCCATCAGGGGGGGGACTCTGGGGGAGACCCAGTACTTC.

This clonotype was counted only a few times. This CDR3 reads CASSMVNRYTEAFF. In nucleotides, the CDR3 is TGTGCCAGTAGTATGGTAAATCGCTACACTGAAGCTTTCTTT. The chain employs TRBV19 and TRBJ1-1; the D is unclear. This CDR3 spans 14 amino acids. Germline V gene data show CDR1 as LNHDA and CDR2 as SQIVND (reference sequence). V was trimmed by 3 bases and J by 3 bases, leaving 11 bases between them.

This clonotype was recorded a few times. The chain uses TRBV11-1 and TRBJ2-1; D remains ambiguous. Trimming left V 4 bases short and J 1 base short, with 11 bases between. CDR3 size: 15 residues. Germline CDR1 is SGHAT and CDR2 is FQDESV (reference sequence). CDR3 DNA sequence: TGTGCCAGCAGCTCTCGGGCATCTTCCTACAATGAGCAGTTCTTC. Amino acids: CASSSRASSYNEQFF.

The J gene is TRBJ2-3, the V gene TRBV2; TRBD1 aligns across 7 bases. Germline loops: CDR1 SNHLY, CDR2 FYNNEI. This CDR3 is built from 12 residues. V lost 8 bases, J lost 5 bases, and 4 bases stayed unmatched. CDR3 protein: CASGRDRDTQYF. The CDR3 DNA sequence: TGTGCCAGCGGCCGGGACAGAGATACGCAGTATTTT.

Concerning this clonotype: With a much larger clone just one base away, this may be a read error. This chain links TRBV10-3 with TRBJ2-7; 15 nucleotides line up with TRBD2. Germline loops: CDR1 ENHRY, CDR2 SYGVKD. The CDR3 has 18 residues. J gave up 4 bases and V 11 bases, and 18 bases lay outside the gene matches. This CDR3 is CAGSPGLAGGGGMYEQYF. CDR3 DNA: TGTGCCGGCAGTCCCGGACTAGCGGGAGGGGGGGGGATGTACGAGCAGTACTTC.